The 31 T cell receptor beta chains presented below share a single source sample, sequenced in a study of blood T cell repertoires in COVID-19 (dated by TCRdb to the early 2020s). Preparation of the library involved the immunoSEQ multiplex PCR assay. TCRdb holds this immuneACCESS table with in-frame rearrangements only. Some clones are missing; in checked studies, unresolved V genes explain under half, and the rest has no known cause. The sample table holds under 100,000 clones, of which more than 60% were seen once. Clones ranked in the top ten supply 15% to 20% of the sample. Sequencing input: peripheral blood. These receptors were taken from a woman over 75 with active or convalescent COVID-19.

This clone was found many times. The chain combines TRBV10-3 with TRBJ2-3; no clear D. V was shortened by 0 bases and J by 0 bases, with 7 bases between the two germline ends. Germline V CDR1 and CDR2: ENHRY, SYGVKD. CDR3 size: 15 residues. The CDR3 nucleotides are TGTGCCATCAGTGAGTCGCAGCGAAGCACAGATACGCAGTATTTT. Its protein product is CAISESQRSTDTQYF.

The chain uses TRBV21-1 and TRBJ1-5; TRBD1, the table's D call, lacks a check against the DNA. TRBV21-1 is noted as a pseudogene. The CDR3 has 17 residues. In nucleotides, the CDR3 is TGTGCCAGCCCCCGTGGACAGGGGGCCTATAGCAATCAGCCCCAGCATTTT. This translates into CASPRGQGAYSNQPQHF.

This chain connects TRBV3-1 (or the pseudogene TRBV3-2) to TRBJ2-5; 8 nucleotides align to TRBD2. Germline CDR1 and CDR2: LGHDT and YNNKEL (reference sequence). The CDR3 loop spans 13 amino acids. V was pared by 3 bases and J by 5 bases, with 2 bases of the junction left unmatched. CDR3 loop: CASSHGGAETQYF. CDR3 DNA sequence: TGTGCCAGCAGCCACGGGGGGGCGGAGACCCAGTACTTC.

The CDR3 DNA reads as TGTGCTAGTGGTTTAACAGGGATGAACACTGAAGCTTTCTTT. This translates into CASGLTGMNTEAFF. The chain recombines TRBV12-5 with TRBJ1-1, with D possibly TRBD1 on 6 matching bases. CDR1 LGHNT and CDR2 FRNRAP come from the germline V gene. The germline V and J ends were trimmed by 3 bases and 0 bases, with 8 bases remaining between them. This CDR3 is 14 amino acids long.

The rearrangement uses TRBV5-1 and TRBJ2-5; perhaps TRBD2 as D (7 bases). Looked up from germline, CDR1 is SGHRS and CDR2 is YFSETQ. This CDR3 has 13 amino acids. Trimming stripped 1 base from V and 4 bases from J, with 8 bases between. The CDR3 region is CASSLRGAETQYF. In DNA form, the CDR3 reads TGCGCCAGCAGCTTGCGGGGGGCAGAGACCCAGTACTTC.

The rearrangement uses TRBV6-2 or TRBV6-3 and TRBJ2-3; maybe TRBD2 (5 bases). The CDR3 is 17 amino acids. The germline V gene has CDR1 MNHEY and CDR2 SVGEGT. V shed 2 bases and J shed 3 bases, with 18 bases lying between them. In nucleotides, the CDR3 is TGTGCCAGCAGTTACGTGTCCGGCGGGCCTCCTACAGATACGCAGTATTTT. Protein product: CASSYVSGGPPTDTQYF.

The J gene is TRBJ1-4, the V gene TRBV28; TRBD1 aligns across 7 bases. Germline V CDR1 and CDR2: MDHEN, SYDVKM. V was clipped by 4 bases and J by 3 bases; unmatched bases: 11. The CDR3 has 17 amino acids. The chain's CDR3 is CASSSPGQIISNEKLFF. The CDR3 nucleotides are TGTGCCAGCAGTTCGCCGGGACAGATTATTTCTAATGAAAAACTGTTTTTT. Using reference TRBV28 and TRBJ1-4 for the parts outside the CDR3, the full variable domain is DVKVTQSSRYLVKRTGEKVFLECVQDMDHENMFWYRQDPGLGLRLIYFSYDVKMKEKGDIPEGYSVSREKKERFSLILESASTNQTSMYLCASSSPGQIISNEKLFFGSGTQLSVL.

The V and J genes are TRBV4-3 and TRBJ2-7; tentatively, D is TRBD2 (5 bases). The CDR3 consists of 15 residues. Germline CDR1 LGHNA, CDR2 YSLEER. Trimming took off 4 bases at V and 0 bases at J, with 13 bases between the two ends. The CDR3 loop reads CASSLQADPSYEQYF. The DNA of the CDR3 is TGCGCCAGCAGCCTGCAAGCGGACCCCTCCTACGAGCAGTACTTC.

The chain uses TRBV5-1 and TRBJ2-3; 8 nucleotides agree with TRBD2. Germline V gives CDR1 SGHRS, CDR2 YFSETQ. There are 15 residues in the CDR3. Germline trimming cut 2 bases from V and 6 bases from J; bases unmatched to any gene: 8. The CDR3 sequence: CASSLRAGAGDTQYF. CDR3 bases: TGCGCCAGCAGCTTACGAGCGGGGGCAGGGGATACGCAGTATTTT. The full variable domain, in which reference TRBV5-1 and TRBJ2-3 provide the parts outside the CDR3, is KAGVTQTPRYLIKTRGQQVTLSCSPISGHRSVSWYQQTPGQGLQFLFEYFSETQRNKGNFPGRFSGRQFSNSRSEMNVSTLELGDSALYLCASSLRAGAGDTQYFGPGTRLTVL.

This clone was counted only a few times. V is TRBV5-8 and J is TRBJ2-1; possible D gene TRBD1, 5 bases. The CDR3 totals 13 residues. V was cut by 4 bases and J by 9 bases, with 14 bases left in between. Per the germline V gene, CDR1 is SGHTS and CDR2 is YDEGEE. The CDR3 here is CASSADPGSEQFF. The CDR3 nucleotides are TGTGCCAGCAGCGCGGATCCAGGGTCTGAGCAGTTCTTC. The full variable domain, in which reference TRBV5-8 and TRBJ2-1 provide the parts outside the CDR3, is EAGVTQSPTHLIKTRGQQATLRCSPISGHTSVYWYQQALGLGLQFLLWYDEGEERNRGNFPPRFSGRQFPNYSSELNVNALELEDSALYLCASSADPGSEQFFGPGTRLTVL.

The V and J genes are TRBV10-2 and TRBJ1-2; TRBD1 matches 9 bases. Per germline, CDR1 WSHSY and CDR2 SAAADI. The length of the CDR3 is 14 residues. J lost 4 bases, V lost 7 bases, and 7 bases had no gene match. CDR3 DNA: TGCGCCAGCAACACAGGGGGCGTTGGCTATGGCTACACCTTC. Protein: CASNTGGVGYGYTF.

For this clone: Relative to the germline gene, one junction end is altered; a read error may explain this. The chain links TRBV7-7 to TRBJ2-2, with 7 positions matching TRBD2. There are 17 residues in the CDR3. Germline CDR1 SSHAT, CDR2 FNYEAQ (reference sequence). The CDR3 loop reads CASSLASSGFNTGELFF. In DNA form, the CDR3 reads TGTGCTAGCAGCTTAGCGTCTAGCGGCTTCAACACCGGGGAGCTGTTTTTT. The complete variable domain, with remaining parts taken from reference TRBV7-7 and TRBJ2-2, reads GAGVSQSPRYKVTKRGQDVTLRCDPISSHATLYWYQQALGQGPEFLTYFNYEAQPDKSGLPSDRFSAERPEGSISTLTIQRTEQRDSAMYRCASSLASSGFNTGELFFGEGSRLTVL.

This chain links TRBV3-1 (or the pseudogene TRBV3-2) with TRBJ2-2, with 9 bases aligning to TRBD1. The germline CDR1 and CDR2 sequences are LGHDT and YNNKEL (reference sequence). The trim removed 4 bases at V and 3 bases at J, leaving 3 bases unmatched. The CDR3 spans 15 residues. CDR3 sequence reads: CASSPTGGDTGELFF. The CDR3 nucleotides read TGTGCCAGCAGCCCGACAGGGGGGGACACCGGGGAGCTGTTTTTT.

The chain employs TRBV20-1 and TRBJ1-4; no definite D call. The CDR3 runs to 12 residues. Germline CDR1 is DFQATT and CDR2 is SNEGSKA (reference sequence). V dropped 6 bases and J dropped 8 bases, with 13 bases sitting between them. The CDR3 sequence: CSASRGAEKLFF. The DNA of the CDR3 is TGCAGTGCCAGTCGGGGAGCGGAAAAACTGTTTTTT.

The CDR3 protein is CASSEGQINEKLFF. The CDR3 bases are TGTGCCAGCAGCGAGGGACAGATTAATGAAAAACTGTTTTTT. This chain links TRBV2 with TRBJ1-4; 7 bases map to TRBD1. The germline gives CDR1 SNHLY, CDR2 FYNNEI. This CDR3 is 14 amino acids long. V shed 6 bases, J shed 4 bases, and the junction held 5 bases outside the gene matches.

This rearrangement joins TRBV24-1 to TRBJ1-1, with D unclear. The germline V gene encodes CDR1 KGHDR and CDR2 SFDVKD. V was clipped by 1 base and J by 0 bases, with 5 bases between them. This CDR3 contains 14 residues. CDR3 sequence reads: CATSDFLLNTEAFF. DNA of the CDR3: TGTGCCACCAGTGATTTCTTGTTGAACACTGAAGCTTTCTTT.

In this sample, this clone turned up once. The chain has TRBV6-1 and TRBJ2-7, with TRBD1 identical over 8 bases. The germline gives CDR1 MNHNS, CDR2 SASEGT. With V trimmed by 3 bases and J by 0 bases, 4 bases remained unmatched. This CDR3 is 15 amino acids long. The CDR3 spells CASSDGTGSSYEQYF. CDR3 coding DNA: TGTGCCAGCAGTGACGGGACAGGCAGCTCCTACGAGCAGTACTTC.

The V gene is TRBV10-2, the J gene TRBJ1-1; unclear D gene. The V gene lost 7 bases and the J gene lost 1 base, with 7 bases spanning the gap. Germline CDR1 WSHSY, CDR2 SAAADI. The CDR3 length is 12 residues. CDR3 in amino acids: CASKIRNTEAFF. CDR3 sequence (DNA): TGCGCCAGCAAAATCAGGAACACTGAAGCTTTCTTT.

This chain links TRBV5-4 with TRBJ2-6; 10 bases match TRBD1. There are 18 residues in the CDR3. CDR1 and CDR2 from the germline V gene are SGHNT and YYREEE (reference sequence). J lost 2 bases, V lost 4 bases, and 9 bases had no gene match. CDR3 nucleotides: TGTGCCAGCAGCCGTCGGGACAGGGGATACGCTGGGGCCAACGTCCTGACTTTC. Translating it yields CASSRRDRGYAGANVLTF.

This clone was detected once. This chain joins TRBV27 and TRBJ2-2; the match to TRBD2 covers 10 bases. V lost 3 bases to trimming and J lost 9 bases; unmatched junction nucleotides: 7. Germline CDR1 and CDR2: MNHEY and SMNVEV (reference sequence). The CDR3 consists of 15 residues. In DNA form, the CDR3 reads TGTGCCAGCAGTTTGAGGAGCGGGGGGGCCCGGGAGCTGTTTTTT. Translating gives CASSLRSGGARELFF.

The gene calls are TRBV6-1 and TRBJ2-5; 8 bases agree with TRBD1. The CDR3 contains 13 residues. Germline lookup yields CDR1 MNHNS and CDR2 SASEGT. The junction had 2 bases not matched to a gene; V was cut back by 3 bases and J by 5 bases. The CDR3 here is CASSEDRAETQYF. CDR3 DNA sequence: TGTGCCAGCAGTGAGGACAGGGCGGAGACCCAGTACTTC.

V usage is TRBV18 and J usage is TRBJ1-5; D is unresolved. Trimming stripped 3 bases from V and 2 bases from J, with 5 bases between. The CDR3 length is 13 residues. CDR1 is KGHSH and CDR2 is LQKENI in the germline V gene. The CDR3 DNA follows: TGTGCCAGCTCACCCCCCGGCAATCAGCCCCAGCATTTT. Protein product: CASSPPGNQPQHF.

In this sample, this clone turned up many times. V usage is TRBV19 and J usage is TRBJ1-2, with D hard to call. The CDR3 contains 13 residues. The ends were cut back, 3 bases at V and 3 bases at J, with 8 bases in the middle. Germline V gene data show CDR1 as LNHDA and CDR2 as SQIVND (reference sequence). The CDR3 region is CASSMSSDYGYTF. CDR3 DNA: TGTGCCAGTAGTATGAGTTCCGACTATGGCTACACCTTC.

This clone showed up just a few times. The chain uses TRBV4-3 and TRBJ2-3; 8 nucleotides match TRBD2. Losses at the gene ends were 0 bases for V and 4 bases for J; bases not matched to a gene: 6. Germline V gene sequence: CDR1 LGHNA, CDR2 YSLEER. The CDR3 is 16 amino acids. The DNA of the CDR3 is TGCGCCAGCAGCCAAGATTGGCGGGGGGCCGCAGATACGCAGTATTTT. Translation gives CASSQDWRGAADTQYF.

The V gene is TRBV3-1 (or the pseudogene TRBV3-2), the J gene TRBJ1-6, with D uncertain. Germline V gene data show CDR1 as LGHDT and CDR2 as YNNKEL (reference sequence). The CDR3 spans 15 residues. Deletions cut 4 bases from V and 5 bases from J, with 12 bases between. The CDR3 DNA is TGTGCCAGCAGCCCCCTGGGAGGAAATAATTCACCCCTCCACTTT. Its translation is CASSPLGGNNSPLHF.

The chain links TRBV29-1 to TRBJ1-4; D ambiguous. Germline V gene sequence: CDR1 SQVTM, CDR2 ANQGSEA. Trimming stripped 5 bases from V and 8 bases from J, with 15 bases between. The CDR3 has 13 residues. The CDR3 DNA is TGCAGCGTTTATATGACGGGGAACGAAAAACTGTTTTTT. Its protein is CSVYMTGNEKLFF.

V gene TRBV19 combines with J gene TRBJ2-7, with a possible D match to TRBD2 (6 bases). V lost 4 bases and J 0 bases, leaving 22 bases between the germline ends. The CDR3 is 18 amino acids. CDR1 and CDR2 from the germline V gene are LNHDA and SQIVND (reference sequence). The CDR3 spells CASSTDARDWKSSYEQYF. The CDR3 DNA reads as TGTGCCAGTAGTACCGACGCCCGGGACTGGAAGAGCTCCTACGAGCAGTACTTC.

The chain is built from TRBV20-1 and TRBJ1-5; D is unresolved. The V gene's germline CDR1 is DFQATT and CDR2 SNEGSKA (reference sequence). The ends were cut back, 3 bases at V and 1 base at J, with 13 bases in the middle. CDR3 length: 15 residues. The CDR3 nucleotides read TGCAGTGCTAGTCGGTGGAGAGTAAGCAATCAGCCCCAGCATTTT. It is translated as CSASRWRVSNQPQHF.

The V call is TRBV6-6, the J call TRBJ1-1; D not resolved. CDR1 MNHNY and CDR2 SVGAGI come from the germline V gene (reference sequence). Deletions cut 2 bases from V and 6 bases from J, with 16 bases between. CDR3 length equals 15 residues. CDR3 sequence: CASSYRDAEGPEAFF. In nucleotides, the CDR3 is TGTGCCAGCAGTTACCGCGACGCTGAGGGCCCTGAAGCTTTCTTT.

J is TRBJ2-7 and V is TRBV18; 9 nucleotides agree with TRBD1. Trimming at V came to 2 bases and at J to 4 bases, leaving 9 bases not matched to a gene. This CDR3 has 16 residues. CDR1 and CDR2 from the germline V gene are KGHSH and LQKENI. The CDR3 loop is CASSPTRLDRGYEQYF. The CDR3 nucleotides are TGTGCCAGCTCACCAACTCGTTTGGACAGGGGATACGAGCAGTACTTC.

The gene calls are TRBV6-5 and TRBJ1-1, with D maybe TRBD1 (6 bases). V lost 5 bases to trimming and J lost 10 bases, with 11 bases between them. The V gene's germline CDR1 is MNHEY and CDR2 SVGAGI. The CDR3 length is 11 residues. CDR3 DNA sequence: TGTGCCAGCAGTCAGGGGCAAGTAGCTTTCTTT. This sequence encodes CASSQGQVAFF.